This is a list of T cell receptor beta chains from one sample in a study of T cell responses to AZD1222 COVID-19 vaccine. This table comes from immunoSEQ multiplex PCR, and its TCRdb copy is limited to in-frame clones, with some not included. The data contain 54,000 or so clones, around 92% of them seen just once; the ten biggest clones take up under 2%. The specimen comprised peripheral blood, sampled on day 0 of AZD1222 vaccination. These receptor sequences come from an adult in good health. The CDR3 runs from the conserved cysteine through the conserved F or W. A D gene is named only where the DNA matches it firmly. The size field is filled for only some rows; it gives once, few, many or a size class.

d_call	v_call	j_call	clone_size	cdr3_aa	cdr3_nt
NA	TRBV2	TRBJ2-3	NA	CASSENTQYF	TGTGCCAGCAGTGAAAATACGCAGTATTTT
TRBD1	TRBV5-4	TRBJ2-5	NA	CASSSDRGETQYF	TGTGCCAGCAGCTCAGACAGGGGAGAGACCCAGTACTTC
TRBD1	TRBV30	TRBJ1-4	NA	CAWHKGDREFEKLFF	TGTGCCTGGCATAAAGGGGACAGGGAGTTTGAAAAACTGTTTTTT
TRBD1	TRBV5-1	TRBJ1-4	NA	CASSLDRGFGKLFF	TGCGCCAGCAGCCTGGACAGGGGGTTTGGAAAACTGTTTTTT
NA	TRBV19	TRBJ1-2	once	CASRTGQLYGYTF	TGTGCCAGTAGGACCGGACAGCTCTATGGCTACACCTTC
TRBD2	TRBV28	TRBJ2-3	NA	CASSLGATSGSMDTQYF	TGTGCCAGCAGTTTAGGGGCGACTAGCGGGAGTATGGATACGCAGTATTTT
NA	TRBV27	TRBJ2-2	few	CASSSTGLNTGELFF	TGTGCCAGCAGTTCCACGGGACTTAACACCGGGGAGCTGTTTTTT
NA	TRBV15	TRBJ1-2	NA	CATSRDRGDGYTF	TGTGCCACCAGCAGAGATCGGGGAGATGGCTACACCTTC
NA	TRBV11-2	TRBJ1-1	NA	CASSLSIGVPEAFF	TGTGCCAGCAGTCTTTCTATCGGGGTCCCTGAAGCTTTCTTT
TRBD2	TRBV10-3	TRBJ2-3	few	CAISEATGTSGPWGTDTQYF	TGTGCCATCAGTGAGGCAACCGGGACTAGCGGGCCTTGGGGCACAGATACGCAGTATTTT
NA	TRBV28	TRBJ1-2	NA	CASSWGPYGYTF	TGTGCCAGCAGTTGGGGGCCCTATGGCTACACCTTC
NA	TRBV7-2	TRBJ1-6	once	CASSLSDVNGGSPLHF	TGTGCCAGCAGCTTATCAGACGTAAACGGGGGTTCACCCCTCCACTTT
NA	TRBV24-1	TRBJ1-5	once	CATSELDSNQPQHF	TGTGCCACCAGTGAGCTGGACAGCAATCAGCCCCAGCATTTT
TRBD2	TRBV19	TRBJ2-1	NA	CASSTRTSGRYNEQFF	TGTGCCAGTAGTACTCGGACTAGCGGGAGGTACAATGAGCAGTTCTTC
TRBD2	TRBV29-1	TRBJ2-1	NA	CSVEGLAGVNEQFF	TGCAGCGTTGAGGGACTAGCGGGAGTCAATGAGCAGTTCTTC
NA	TRBV3-1/TRBV3-2	TRBJ2-3	once	CASSQGFGGTDTQYF	TGTGCCAGCAGCCAAGGGTTTGGGGGCACAGATACGCAGTATTTT
TRBD2	TRBV28	TRBJ2-7	NA	CASSSVDGRIIYEQYF	TGTGCCAGCAGTTCCGTTGACGGGAGGATTATCTACGAGCAGTACTTC
TRBD2	TRBV28	TRBJ2-7	NA	CASSLLRGLAGGIEQYF	TGTGCCAGCAGTTTACTACGGGGACTAGCGGGAGGTATCGAGCAGTACTTC
NA	TRBV28	TRBJ1-5	NA	CASRKWWNNNQPQHF	TGTGCCAGCAGGAAATGGTGGAACAACAATCAGCCCCAGCATTTT
NA	TRBV16	TRBJ1-3	once	CASSQFPLGGLGNTIYF	TGTGCCAGCAGCCAATTCCCTCTCGGAGGGCTTGGAAACACCATATATTTT
TRBD1	TRBV5-1	TRBJ2-5	NA	CASSLARTGGLETQYF	TGCGCCAGCAGCTTGGCGCGGACAGGGGGCTTGGAGACCCAGTACTTC
TRBD2	TRBV6-5	TRBJ2-7	NA	CASSYSRETYEQYF	TGTGCCAGCAGTTACTCGCGGGAGACTTACGAGCAGTACTTC
TRBD2	TRBV5-1	TRBJ2-3	NA	CASSQGLALDTQYF	TGCGCCAGCAGCCAGGGACTAGCGCTGGATACGCAGTATTTT
TRBD1	TRBV5-1	TRBJ2-3	NA	CASSPTGFTDTQYF	TGCGCCAGCAGCCCGACAGGGTTCACAGATACGCAGTATTTT
NA	TRBV28	TRBJ1-1	NA	CASRSAGAQGTEAFF	TGTGCCAGCAGGAGCGCGGGGGCGCAGGGCACTGAAGCTTTCTTT
NA	TRBV6-5	TRBJ1-3	NA	CASRGQLSGNTIYF	TGTGCCAGCAGAGGACAGCTGTCTGGAAACACCATATATTTT
NA	TRBV6-1	TRBJ1-6	NA	CASSEQSGTASSYNSPLHF	TGTGCCAGCAGTGAACAATCCGGGACGGCTAGCTCCTATAATTCACCCCTCCACTTT
NA	TRBV7-2	TRBJ1-2	NA	CASSPGFANYGYTF	TGTGCCAGCAGCCCCGGGTTTGCTAACTATGGCTACACCTTC
NA	TRBV27	TRBJ2-7	NA	CASSLYGGTEQYF	TGTGCCAGCAGTTTATACGGGGGAACGGAACAGTACTTC
NA	TRBV5-1	TRBJ1-1	NA	CASSLGNGDTEAFF	TGCGCCAGCAGCTTGGGAAATGGCGACACTGAAGCTTTCTTT
TRBD2	TRBV3-1/TRBV3-2	TRBJ2-7	NA	CASSPTSGRNEQYF	TGTGCCAGCAGCCCGACTAGCGGGAGGAACGAGCAGTACTTC
TRBD2	TRBV18	TRBJ2-1	NA	CAARTSGVYNEQFF	TGTGCCGCAAGGACTAGCGGGGTTTACAATGAGCAGTTCTTC
TRBD2	TRBV5-1	TRBJ2-7	NA	CASSSGLAGALGEQYF	TGCGCCAGCAGCTCCGGACTAGCGGGGGCCCTTGGGGAGCAGTACTTC
NA	TRBV28	TRBJ1-4	NA	CASSLAQGRGEKLFF	TGTGCCAGCAGTTTAGCGCAGGGGAGAGGTGAAAAACTGTTTTTT
NA	TRBV28	TRBJ2-7	NA	CASSLTASEQYF	TGTGCCAGCAGTTTAACGGCGAGCGAGCAGTACTTC
TRBD2	TRBV4-2	TRBJ2-7	NA	CASNPSTSGSSYEQYF	TGTGCCAGCAACCCTTCCACTAGCGGTAGCTCCTACGAGCAGTACTTC
NA	TRBV6-6	TRBJ1-2	once	CASSYPQDGANYGYTF	TGTGCCAGCAGTTACCCCCAGGACGGAGCTAACTATGGCTACACCTTC
TRBD1	TRBV10-1	TRBJ2-5	NA	CASSDRQGIQETQYF	TGCGCCAGCAGTGACAGACAGGGAATCCAAGAGACCCAGTACTTC
NA	TRBV19	TRBJ2-1	NA	CASSPGPVSSYNEQFF	TGTGCCAGTAGCCCGGGACCAGTGAGCTCCTACAATGAGCAGTTCTTC
TRBD1	TRBV11-2	TRBJ1-6	NA	CASSLAIGTGSLHF	TGTGCCAGCAGCTTAGCCATCGGGACAGGCTCCCTCCACTTT
NA	TRBV15	TRBJ1-1	once	CATSREVGSLNTEAFF	TGTGCCACCAGCAGAGAGGTCGGCAGCCTGAACACTGAAGCTTTCTTT
NA	TRBV7-8	TRBJ1-3	NA	CASREAGLAGNTIYF	TGTGCCAGCCGGGAGGCGGGGTTAGCTGGAAACACCATATATTTT
NA	TRBV29-1	TRBJ2-5	NA	CSVSRGQETQYF	TGCAGCGTTTCACGGGGTCAAGAGACCCAGTACTTC